Each of the 11 T cell receptor beta chains below was sequenced from the same sample in a study of cytomegalovirus exposure and HLA in healthy donors. 60 Vbeta and 13 Jbeta primers were used in PCR. Profiling relied on immunoSEQ multiplex PCR, and the TCRdb table lists in-frame clones only, not all of them. The sample lists fewer than 90,000 clones; 76% were seen once. Specimen: PBMCs. All receptors come from a male donor in good health and CMV-seronegative.

CDR3 bases: TGTGCCAGCAGCTCACAGGGAGGGACCACTGAAGCTTTCTTT. Encoded protein: CASSSQGGTTEAFF. The chain carries TRBV7-3 and TRBJ1-1; a weak D match, TRBD1 (6 bases). Looked up from germline, CDR1 is SGHTA and CDR2 is FQGTGA. The CDR3 is 14 amino acids. Deletions cut 4 bases from V and 4 bases from J, with 13 bases between.

This rearrangement joins TRBV9 to TRBJ2-3; 10 bases agree with TRBD2. V trimming: 4 bases; J trimming: 0 bases; junction bases outside the gene matches: 11. CDR1 SGDLS and CDR2 YYNGEE come from the germline V gene. CDR3 size: 18 residues. The DNA for the CDR3 is TGTGCCAGCAGCCGGTCAATAGCGGGGGGCAATAGCACAGATACGCAGTATTTT. Translated: CASSRSIAGGNSTDTQYF.

The chain has TRBV10-3 and TRBJ2-7, with a weak D call TRBD1 (5 bases). V lost 0 bases and J 8 bases, leaving 11 bases between the germline ends. The CDR3 is made up of 13 amino acids. CDR1 is ENHRY and CDR2 is SYGVKD in the germline V gene. For the CDR3, the DNA is TGTGCCATCAGTGAGTCTCCGACAGCGCAGCAGTACTTC. This translates into CAISESPTAQQYF.

This chain joins TRBV25-1 and TRBJ1-1; a weak D match, TRBD1 (5 bases). CDR1 and CDR2 from the germline V gene are MGHDK and SYGVNS. CDR3 length: 14 amino acids. The V and J ends lost 5 bases and 7 bases respectively, with 17 bases between them. CDR3 DNA sequence: TGTGCCAGCAGTACTAATCAGGGTCCGGGTGAAGCTTTCTTT. Translated, it gives CASSTNQGPGEAFF.

The V and J genes are TRBV5-1 and TRBJ2-5, with 8 bases identical to TRBD2. CDR1 is SGHRS and CDR2 is YFSETQ in the germline V gene. There are 14 residues in the CDR3. J gave up 4 bases and V 0 bases, and 2 bases lay outside the gene matches. The CDR3 nucleotides read TGCGCCAGCAGCTTGGCGGGGGGGAGAGAGACCCAGTACTTC. This sequence encodes CASSLAGGRETQYF.

The J gene is TRBJ1-1, the V gene TRBV18; D call uncertain. The CDR3 sequence is 15 residues long. CDR1 and CDR2 (germline): KGHSH, LQKENI. V was cut by 1 base and J by 1 base, with 10 bases left in between. This chain's CDR3 is CASSPLDGGNTEAFF. CDR3 bases: TGTGCCAGCTCACCACTTGACGGAGGGAACACTGAAGCTTTCTTT.

In its sample, this clone was seen a few times. The chain has TRBV9 and TRBJ1-4; D may be TRBD1 (5 bases). CDR3 length: 14 amino acids. With 0 bases removed from V and 5 bases from J, the gap between germline ends came to 8 bases. Germline CDR1 SGDLS, CDR2 YYNGEE. The CDR3 here is CASSVGQYNEKLFF. Written as DNA, the CDR3 is TGTGCCAGCAGCGTAGGACAGTACAATGAAAAACTGTTTTTT.

A few counts support this clone. CDR3 protein: CASSKGTSGGSTDTQYF. The CDR3 nucleotides are TGTGCCAGCAGCAAAGGGACTAGCGGAGGGAGCACAGATACGCAGTATTTT. The gene calls are TRBV5-4 and TRBJ2-3; 11 bases line up with TRBD2. Losses at the gene ends were 4 bases for V and 0 bases for J; bases not matched to a gene: 7. Germline assignment: CDR1 SGHNT and CDR2 YYREEE (reference sequence). The CDR3 extends over 17 amino acids.

V and J are TRBV7-2 and TRBJ1-2; D remains ambiguous. CDR1 and CDR2 from the germline V gene are SGHTA and FQGNSA. This CDR3 contains 15 residues. V was clipped by 3 bases and J by 0 bases, with 11 bases between them. The CDR3 DNA reads TGTGCCAGCAGCTTGGGCGGGGAAGCTAACTATGGCTACACCTTC. Translating it yields CASSLGGEANYGYTF.

J is TRBJ2-7 and V is TRBV28; TRBD1 aligns across 7 bases. V lost 3 bases, J lost 11 bases, and 7 bases stayed unmatched. The CDR3 is 12 residues long. The germline gives CDR1 MDHEN, CDR2 SYDVKM. The chain's CDR3 is CASSFGTAVEYF. The CDR3 DNA reads TGTGCCAGCAGTTTTGGGACAGCAGTAGAGTACTTC.

The chain recombines TRBV18 with TRBJ1-2, with a weak D call TRBD1 (5 bases). This CDR3 region has 17 residues. Germline CDR1 is KGHSH and CDR2 is LQKENI. Trimming removed 3 bases at V and 4 bases at J, with 21 bases between. As DNA, the CDR3 is TGTGCCAGCTCACCTGAGCGGGACGGAGCTTTTGGCTATGGCTACACCTTC. Translation gives CASSPERDGAFGYGYTF.